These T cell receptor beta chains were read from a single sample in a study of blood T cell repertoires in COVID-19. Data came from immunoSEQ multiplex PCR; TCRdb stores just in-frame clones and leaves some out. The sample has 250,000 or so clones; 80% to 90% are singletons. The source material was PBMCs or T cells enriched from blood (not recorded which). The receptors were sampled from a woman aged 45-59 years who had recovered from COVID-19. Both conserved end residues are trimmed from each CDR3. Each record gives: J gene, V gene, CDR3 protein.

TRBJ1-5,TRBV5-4,ASSGTDRKSNQPQH
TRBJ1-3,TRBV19,ASTNWTGGYSGNTIY
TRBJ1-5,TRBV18,ASSPAAGEGQPQH
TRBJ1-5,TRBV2,ASSDTGGNQPQH
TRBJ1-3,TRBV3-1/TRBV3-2,ASSQGGGLSFGSGNTIY
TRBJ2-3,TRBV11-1,ASSSWGRTDTQY
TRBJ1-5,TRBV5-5,ASSLDGQGGRAQH
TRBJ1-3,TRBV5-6,ASSPGQGTGNTIY
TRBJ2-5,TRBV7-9,ASSSKRERGETQY
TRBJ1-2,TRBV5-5,ASSRLEGKFYGYT
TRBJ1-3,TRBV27,ASSLFWGPGNTIY
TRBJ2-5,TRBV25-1,ASGTGGVGGETQY
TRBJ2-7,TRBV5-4,ASTPGQDSSYEQY
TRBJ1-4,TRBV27,ASGTTGTGDEKLF
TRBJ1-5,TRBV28,ASRRQGGTNQPQH
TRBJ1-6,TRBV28,AIRTGGNLLNSPLH
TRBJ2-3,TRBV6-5,ASSYGWASGEDTQY
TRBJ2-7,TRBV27,ASSLYLGYEQY
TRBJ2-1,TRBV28,ASTSGTGIKNEQF
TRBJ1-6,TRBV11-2,ASSQTGYNSPLH
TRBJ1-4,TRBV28,ASSSQGATNEKLF
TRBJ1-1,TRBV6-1,ASSGAADEAF
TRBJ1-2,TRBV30,AWISDRGFDKSNYGYT
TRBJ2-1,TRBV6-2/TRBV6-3,ASSFRVENYNEQF
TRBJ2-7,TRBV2,ASSDFGLYEQY
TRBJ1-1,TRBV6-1,ASSETTENTEAF
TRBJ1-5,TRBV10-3,AISATGEGNQPQH
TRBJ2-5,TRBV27,ASSLSRTGGLETQY
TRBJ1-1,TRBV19,ASRHRTGTNTEAF
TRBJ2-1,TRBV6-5,ASGPRDNNEQF
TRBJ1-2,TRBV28,ASSLTANYGYT
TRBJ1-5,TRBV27,ASARDSFSNQPQH
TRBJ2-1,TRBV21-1,ASRKKAGSSYNEQF
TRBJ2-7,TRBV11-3,ASSQGSYEQY
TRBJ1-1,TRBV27,ASSRNDRNTEAF
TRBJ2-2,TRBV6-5,ASRGDRGTGELF
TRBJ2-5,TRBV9,ASSGLAGGSETQY